This T cell receptor beta chain was sequenced during a study of T-cell reconstitution after alpha-beta-depleted transplantation in children. Preparation of the TCRbeta library involved a method that used unique molecular identifiers. In TCRdb, the PCR reads were re-called with MiXCR into one record per CDR3 protein. The sample consists of about a million distinct CDR3 sequences, about 29% of them appearing once. Study observations and caveats: Newly made T cells mostly supplied T-cell counts and diversity one year after transplant. Diversity of TCRbeta at day 60 was high in some patients, arising from surviving recipient T cells and thymic progenitors.

This clonotype has just a few counts. Its antigen remains unknown. The CDR3 runs to 15 residues. J was trimmed by 7 bases and V by 2 bases; bases with no gene match: 9. Germline-derived CDR1 and CDR2 are LGHNA and YSLEER. The clonotype was recovered from a boy younger than two who had a stem cell transplant for SCID, so the T cells may come from the graft donor. The J gene is TRBJ2-7, the V gene TRBV4-3, with 9 bases matching TRBD1. The sample in question was PBMCs, mostly from graft donor cells, obtained 360 days after TCRalphabeta/CD19-depleted stem cell transplant. CDR3 region: CASSQLGQGNREQYF. The CDR3 region has the DNA TGCGCCAGCAGCCAACTTGGACAGGGGAATAGAGAGCAGTACTTC.